These T cell receptor beta chains were read from a single sample in a study of T-cell reconstitution after alpha-beta-depleted transplantation in children. TCRdb ran MiXCR on the PCR reads and lists one entry per CDR3 protein. The table shows about 300,000 distinct CDR3 sequences, with just over 7.5% occurring only once. The sequencing here drew on peripheral blood, taken 360 days after TCRalphabeta/CD19-depleted stem cell transplant. These receptors were taken from a female patient aged 2-15 years who had a stem cell transplant for Fanconi anemia, so the T cells may come from the graft donor. CDR3s include the opening cysteine and the closing phenylalanine or tryptophan. D genes are given only for firm matches. Clone size is given for some rows only: seen once, a few or many times, or a class if the clone is expanded.

NA	TRBV28	15	TRBJ2-2	many	TGTGCCAGCAGTTTATTGGCACAGAACACCGGGGAGCTGTTTTTT	CASSLLAQNTGELFF
NA	TRBV11-1	19	TRBJ2-1	NA	TGTGCCAGCAGCTCAACCTGGGACGCGGACGAGAGCTCCTACAATGAGCAGTTCTTC	CASSSTWDADESSYNEQFF
NA	TRBV5-1	16	TRBJ2-1	few	TGCGCCAGCAGCTTGATAGGGGGAGGCTCCTACAATGAGCAGTTCTTC	CASSLIGGGSYNEQFF
TRBD2	TRBV20-1	16	TRBJ2-1	many	TGCAGTGCCTCCACGCCTCTAGCGGGAGTGGGTAATGAGCAGTTCTTC	CSASTPLAGVGNEQFF
TRBD1	TRBV29-1	12	TRBJ2-3	many	TGCAGCGTAGGACAGGGCCAGGATACGCAGTATTTT	CSVGQGQDTQYF
TRBD1	TRBV12-3/TRBV12-4	16	TRBJ2-7	many	TGTGCCAGCAGTTTAAGCGAAGGGGACAGTCCCTACGAGCAGTACTTC	CASSLSEGDSPYEQYF
TRBD2	TRBV12-3/TRBV12-4	21	TRBJ2-1	NA	TGTGCCAGCAGTTCACAGTTCTTTGGGACTAGCGGGGGGGCCGACTACAATGAGCAGTTCTTC	CASSSQFFGTSGGADYNEQFF
NA	TRBV2	15	TRBJ2-5	NA	TGTGCCAGCAGAGCCGACTCCCCTCAGCCAGAGACCCAGTACTTC	CASRADSPQPETQYF
NA	TRBV28	15	TRBJ1-1	many	TGTGCCAGCAGTTTATCCCCCTGGATGAACACTGAAGCTTTCTTT	CASSLSPWMNTEAFF
TRBD1	TRBV5-5	13	TRBJ2-1	few	TGTGCCAGCAGCAAGAACAGGGGGAATGAGCAGTTCTTC	CASSKNRGNEQFF
TRBD2	TRBV27	16	TRBJ2-2	many	TGTGCCAGCAGCAGACTAGCGGGGGCGAACACCGGGGAGCTGTTTTTT	CASSRLAGANTGELFF
TRBD1	TRBV2	15	TRBJ2-5	many	TGTGCCAGCAGTGGACAGGGTCTTCGGCAAGAGACCCAGTACTTC	CASSGQGLRQETQYF
NA	TRBV28	14	TRBJ2-6	NA	TGTGCCAGCAGTTCCCAGCTAATACAGGGACTCCTGACTTTC	CASSSQLIQGLLTF
TRBD1	TRBV27	15	TRBJ1-2	few	TGTGCCAGCAGTTCCCTCTCGACAGGGGCCTATGGCTACACCTTC	CASSSLSTGAYGYTF
TRBD2	TRBV14	17	TRBJ2-1	few	TGTGCCAGCAGCCTAAGTCCTCTAGCGGGCCTGTACAATGAGCAGTTCTTC	CASSLSPLAGLYNEQFF
NA	TRBV21-1	12	TRBJ2-5	NA	TGTGCCAGCATATTAGCCGAAGAGACCCAGTACTTC	CASILAEETQYF
NA	TRBV5-1	16	TRBJ2-7	few	TGCGCCAGCAGCTCGCCGAGAGGAATGGGACCTGGGGAGCAGTACTTC	CASSSPRGMGPGEQYF
NA	TRBV12-3/TRBV12-4	14	TRBJ2-2	many	TGTGCCAGCTCGAAAGGGGGGTACACCGGGGAGCTGTTTTTT	CASSKGGYTGELFF
NA	TRBV6-5	15	TRBJ1-5	many	TGTGCCAGCAGTCCTTTCGGACAGCCCAATCAGCCCCAGCATTTT	CASSPFGQPNQPQHF
NA	TRBV29-1	13	TRBJ2-3	many	TGCAGCGTGGGGGGTTTGCGAACAGATACGCAGTATTTT	CSVGGLRTDTQYF
TRBD2	TRBV11-1	18	TRBJ2-5	few	TGTGCCAGCAGCTTATGGGGACTAGTCGGAGCGGGGGAAGAGACCCAGTACTTC	CASSLWGLVGAGEETQYF
NA	TRBV6-5	15	TRBJ2-1	few	TGTGCCAGCAGTTACATGGTCTCGGGGTTTAATGAGCAGTTCTTC	CASSYMVSGFNEQFF
TRBD2	TRBV5-1	17	TRBJ2-1	few	TGCGCCAGCAGCTGGGCTAGGGCTAGCGGGATGATGGATGAGCAGTTCTTC	CASSWARASGMMDEQFF
NA	TRBV27	14	TRBJ1-5	few	TGTGCCAGCAGTTTTTCTGGGGTCAATCAGCCCCAGCATTTT	CASSFSGVNQPQHF
NA	TRBV5-1	18	TRBJ2-3	NA	TGCGCCAGCAGCTTGGCCTTAAAGTGGGGGGTGAACACAGATACGCAGTATTTT	CASSLALKWGVNTDTQYF
NA	TRBV12-3/TRBV12-4	15	TRBJ1-4	many	TGTGCCAGCAGTTTGGGGTGGGGAACTAATGAAAAACTGTTTTTT	CASSLGWGTNEKLFF
TRBD1	TRBV5-1	15	TRBJ1-4	many	TGCGCCAGCAGAACCACAGGGGCAACTAATGAAAAACTGTTTTTT	CASRTTGATNEKLFF
TRBD1	TRBV6-5	16	TRBJ2-5	many	TGTGCCAGCAGTTACACGATGCAGGGGGCTCAAGAGACCCAGTACTTC	CASSYTMQGAQETQYF
NA	TRBV10-3	14	TRBJ1-5	many	TGTGCCATCAGTGACGGTCGGTACAATCAGCCCCAGCATTTT	CAISDGRYNQPQHF
TRBD2	TRBV4-3	14	TRBJ2-1	many	TGCGCCAGCAGCCAAGGGCCAAGCGGGGGGACGCAGTTCTTC	CASSQGPSGGTQFF
NA	TRBV20-1	15	TRBJ1-2	many	TGCAGTGCTCCCCAATGGGAGAGTGTTAACTATGGCTACACCTTC	CSAPQWESVNYGYTF
NA	TRBV2	13	TRBJ2-2	NA	TGTGCCAGCAGCAGAGGGGGAACCGGGGAGCTGTTTTTT	CASSRGGTGELFF
NA	TRBV2	16	TRBJ2-5	many	TGTGCCAGCAGTGAAGGACAGGGTAGATTTGGGAGGCCCCAGTACTTC	CASSEGQGRFGRPQYF
TRBD1	TRBV10-3	15	TRBJ1-1	many	TGTGCCATCAGTGAGGCGGGCAGGGGGCAGACTGAAGCTTTCTTT	CAISEAGRGQTEAFF
TRBD2	TRBV15	15	TRBJ2-5	NA	TGTGCCACCAGCATGGGGAGGGCCGTTGAAGAGACCCAGTACTTC	CATSMGRAVEETQYF
TRBD1	TRBV6-2/TRBV6-3	15	TRBJ2-7	NA	TGTGCCAGCAGTTACGGGTTCCGGACAGGGTTCGAGCAGTACTTC	CASSYGFRTGFEQYF
TRBD1	TRBV5-1	16	TRBJ2-2	NA	TGCGCCAGCAGCTTACCAACAGGGGGGAACACCGGGGAGCTGTTTTTT	CASSLPTGGNTGELFF
NA	TRBV4-2	18	TRBJ2-2	NA	TGTGCCAGCAGCCGGCTGGAAACGGGGGGCCTCCACACCGGGGAGCTGTTTTTT	CASSRLETGGLHTGELFF
NA	TRBV7-6	15	TRBJ2-1	few	TGTGCCAGCAGCTTAGGATGGTCAGGGATGGATGAGCAGTTCTTC	CASSLGWSGMDEQFF
NA	TRBV20-1	12	TRBJ2-5	few	TGCAGTGCTAGGGGCCTTGGGGAGACCCAGTACTTC	CSARGLGETQYF
NA	TRBV3-1	14	TRBJ2-7	many	TGTGCCAGCAGCGGGGACCCCTCGTCCTACGAGCAGTACTTC	CASSGDPSSYEQYF
TRBD1	TRBV3-1	16	TRBJ2-1	few	TGTGCCAGCAGCCTCTTACAGGGGCCCTCCTACAATGAGCAGTTCTTC	CASSLLQGPSYNEQFF
TRBD2	TRBV11-2	12	TRBJ2-7	many	TGTGCCAGCGGGCTAGCGGGAGGTGAGCAGTACTTC	CASGLAGGEQYF
TRBD2	TRBV10-3	14	TRBJ2-3	many	TGTGCCATCCGGACTAGCGGGGGGGCAGATACGCAGTATTTT	CAIRTSGGADTQYF
NA	TRBV2	11	TRBJ2-2	NA	TGTGCCAGCAGGGGGGCCGGGGAGCTGTTTTTT	CASRGAGELFF
NA	TRBV7-2	13	TRBJ1-1	many	TGTGCCAGCAGCTTAGTAAATGCGGGGGAAGCTTTCTTT	CASSLVNAGEAFF
TRBD2	TRBV4-1	16	TRBJ2-7	few	TGCGCCAGCAGCCAAGTCCTAGCGGGCCTAACCTACGAGCAGTACTTC	CASSQVLAGLTYEQYF
NA	TRBV12-3/TRBV12-4	18	TRBJ1-6	NA	TGTGCCAGCACCTTCGTTCCTGGGGGGAGGACGATTAATTCACCCCTCCACTTT	CASTFVPGGRTINSPLHF
NA	TRBV6-5	14	TRBJ1-5	NA	TGTGCCAGCAGTTACGCGTACCTCGATCAGCCCCAGCATTTT	CASSYAYLDQPQHF
NA	TRBV11-2	15	TRBJ2-3	few	TGTGCCAGCAGCTCCCCCCTTTGGTTCACAGATACGCAGTATTTT	CASSSPLWFTDTQYF
NA	TRBV19	15	TRBJ1-1	NA	TGTGCCACCACACCATTTCAGGGATCGAACACTGAAGCTTTCTTT	CATTPFQGSNTEAFF
TRBD1	TRBV27	17	TRBJ1-2	few	TGTGCCAGCATCTCCAGCCGGGACAGGGTAGGGGGCTATGGCTACACCTTC	CASISSRDRVGGYGYTF
TRBD2	TRBV24-1	16	TRBJ2-2	many	TGTGCCACCAGTGATAGGGAGCGGGGGAACACCGGGGAGCTGTTTTTT	CATSDRERGNTGELFF